The 23 T cell receptor beta chains below all came from one sample that was sequenced in a study of CD8 T cells in Susac syndrome. With random hexamers, reverse transcription was performed on about 0.5 to 1 ug of RNA. TCRdb recomputed calls from the immunoSEQ multiplex PCR reads with MiXCR, one row per CDR3 protein. Of about 84,000 distinct CDR3 sequences in the sample, roughly 96% are singletons; the top ten hold approximately 0.39%. What was sequenced was CD8+ T cells from PBMCs. These TCRs come from a human donor with Susac syndrome.

The gene calls are TRBV20-1 and TRBJ2-5; 10 nucleotides match TRBD1. J was trimmed by 6 bases and V by 0 bases; bases with no gene match: 4. The germline V gene has CDR1 DFQATT and CDR2 SNEGSKA (reference sequence). The CDR3 spans 14 residues. As DNA, the CDR3 is TGCAGTGCTAGAGATGGGACAGGGGTACAGACCCAGTACTTC. This translates into CSARDGTGVQTQYF.

This clonotype was seen once. The chain recombines TRBV15 with TRBJ2-2; D gene ambiguous. The V gene lost 10 bases and the J gene lost 8 bases, with 11 bases spanning the gap. The CDR3 is made up of 11 amino acids. Germline-derived CDR1 and CDR2 are LNHNV and YYDKDF (reference sequence). CDR3: CAIGRVGELFF. In nucleotides, the CDR3 is TGTGCCATCGGACGTGTGGGGGAGCTGTTTTTT.

V is TRBV30 and J is TRBJ2-1; no firm D call. Per germline, CDR1 GTSNPN and CDR2 SVGIG (reference sequence). This CDR3 is 20 amino acids long. The V gene lost 0 bases and the J gene lost 0 bases, with 24 bases spanning the gap. The CDR3 DNA sequence: TGTGCCTGGAGTGTGGCTTATTCGGTGCAGGATATGGGCTCCTACAATGAGCAGTTCTTC. Protein: CAWSVAYSVQDMGSYNEQFF. Complete variable domain (other parts from reference TRBV30 and TRBJ2-1): SQTIHQWPATLVQPVGSPLSLECTVEGTSNPNLYWYRQAAGRGLQLLFYSVGIGQISSEVPQNLSASRPQDRQFILSSKKLLLSDSGFYLCAWSVAYSVQDMGSYNEQFFGPGTRLTVL.

The chain uses TRBV7-2 and TRBJ2-7; weak D call: TRBD1 (5 bases). The CDR3 has 14 residues. V shed 2 bases and J shed 2 bases, with 10 bases lying between them. The germline V gene encodes CDR1 SGHTA and CDR2 FQGNSA. The DNA for the CDR3 is TGTGCCAGCAGCTTACCCGACAGTGCCTACGAGCAGTACGTC. Its protein is CASSLPDSAYEQYV.

The gene calls are TRBV7-3 and TRBJ2-7; 8 nucleotides match TRBD2. The CDR3 is 13 amino acids. The trim removed 5 bases at V and 5 bases at J, leaving 5 bases unmatched. Germline loops: CDR1 SGHTA, CDR2 FQGTGA. CDR3 nucleotide sequence: TGTGCCAGCAGCAGCGGGAGTGGCAACGAGCAGTACTTC. This sequence encodes CASSSGSGNEQYF. The whole variable domain, remainder taken from reference TRBV7-3 and TRBJ2-7, is GAGVSQTPSNKVTEKGKYVELRCDPISGHTALYWYRQSLGQGPEFLIYFQGTGAADDSGLPNDRFFAVRPEGSVSTLKIQRTERGDSAVYLCASSSGSGNEQYFGPGTRLTVT.

The chain combines TRBV6-5 with TRBJ2-4; TRBD2 aligns across 12 bases. Germline trimming cut 5 bases from V and 12 bases from J; bases unmatched to any gene: 14. CDR1 and CDR2 from the germline V gene are MNHEY and SVGAGI. This CDR3 is 16 amino acids long. CDR3 coding DNA: TGTGCCAGCAGTCTCGATTCGACTAGCGGGAGAGCAAGTCAGTACTTC. This gives the protein CASSLDSTSGRASQYF.

The J gene is TRBJ1-1, the V gene TRBV5-1, with D hard to call. The CDR3 sequence is 13 residues long. Trimming shortened V by 0 bases and J by 8 bases, and 11 bases separated the two germline ends. Germline CDR1 SGHRS, CDR2 YFSETQ. CDR3 loop: CASSLAGPREAFF. CDR3 DNA: TGCGCCAGCAGCTTGGCAGGACCGAGAGAAGCTTTCTTT.

The rearrangement joins TRBV29-1 to TRBJ2-5; TRBD1 agrees at 8 bases. With 6 bases clipped from V and 0 bases from J, the junction kept 6 bases outside the gene matches. The CDR3 has 14 amino acids. Germline loops: CDR1 SQVTM, CDR2 ANQGSEA. Here the CDR3 DNA reads TGCAGCGTGCGGGACAGGCGGTACCAAGAGACCCAGTACTTC. Encoded protein: CSVRDRRYQETQYF.

The chain links TRBV7-9 to TRBJ2-5; TRBD2 is a possible D gene (6 bases). CDR3 size: 14 residues. CDR1 SEHNR and CDR2 FQNEAQ come from the germline V gene (reference sequence). V was cut by 5 bases and J by 2 bases, with 12 bases left in between. Here the CDR3 reads CASSPGVNQETQYF. The CDR3 DNA follows: TGTGCCAGCAGCCCGGGAGTTAATCAAGAGACCCAGTACTTC.

The chain has TRBV2 and TRBJ2-1, with no clear D. Deletions cut 6 bases from V and 0 bases from J, with 3 bases between. The length of the CDR3 is 12 residues. Germline CDR1 and CDR2: SNHLY and FYNNEI. DNA for the CDR3: TGTGCCAGCAGGGGCTCCTACAATGAGCAGTTCTTC. It translates to CASRGSYNEQFF.

Written as DNA, the CDR3 is TGTGCCAGCAGCTTTTCCGGCGGGGGCCTATCCTACAATGAGCAGTTCTTC. Its protein is CASSFSGGGLSYNEQFF. The chain recombines TRBV5-6 with TRBJ2-1, with D possibly being TRBD2 (7 bases). CDR1 and CDR2 (germline): SGHDT, YYEEEE. The CDR3 covers 17 residues. The V end lost 2 bases, the J end lost 1 base, and 16 bases lay between the germline ends.

V usage is TRBV5-1 and J usage is TRBJ2-7; D is undetermined. Germline CDR1 and CDR2: SGHRS and YFSETQ. Trimming cost V 4 bases and J 4 bases, with 12 bases left between them. The CDR3 length is 13 residues. CDR3 region: CASSPLHAYEQYF. Here the CDR3 DNA reads TGCGCCAGCAGCCCCCTCCATGCGTACGAGCAGTACTTC.

This chain connects TRBV9 to TRBJ1-5; unclear D gene. The CDR3 has 13 amino acids. Germline-derived CDR1 and CDR2 are SGDLS and YYNGEE. V gave up 1 base and J gave up 3 bases, with 5 bases separating them. The CDR3 sequence: CASSVSSNQPQHF. The CDR3, as DNA: TGTGCCAGCAGCGTAAGTTCCAATCAGCCCCAGCATTTT.

The chain employs TRBV5-6 and TRBJ1-2; the D gene is possibly TRBD1 (5 bases). With 5 bases removed from V and 3 bases from J, the gap between germline ends came to 20 bases. Per germline, CDR1 SGHDT and CDR2 YYEEEE. This CDR3 is 16 amino acids long. Here the CDR3 reads CASRALFDSLHYGYTF. For the CDR3, the DNA is TGTGCCAGCAGGGCCTTATTCGACAGCCTTCACTATGGCTACACCTTC.

CDR3 region: CASSGFYEQYF. In DNA, the CDR3 is TGTGCCAGCAGCGGGTTCTACGAGCAGTACTTC. The genes are TRBV7-2 and TRBJ2-7; D remains unclear. The germline V gene encodes CDR1 SGHTA and CDR2 FQGNSA. V was clipped by 5 bases and J by 3 bases, with 5 bases between them. The CDR3 runs to 11 residues.

This chain connects TRBV6-5 to TRBJ1-2, with 8 nucleotides matching TRBD1. Losses at the gene ends were 0 bases for V and 7 bases for J; bases not matched to a gene: 7. Germline V gene sequence: CDR1 MNHEY, CDR2 SVGAGI. CDR3 size: 15 residues. The CDR3 region is CASSYSGQGSLGYTF. CDR3 in DNA: TGTGCCAGCAGTTACTCCGGACAGGGTAGTCTTGGCTACACCTTC.

J is TRBJ1-1 and V is TRBV24-1; D is perhaps TRBD1 (6 bases). CDR1 is KGHDR, CDR2 SFDVKD, per germline. This CDR3 region has 11 residues. V gave up 4 bases and J gave up 10 bases, with 9 bases separating them. CDR3 in amino acids: CATSEGARAFF. The CDR3 nucleotides read TGTGCCACCAGTGAGGGGGCCCGAGCTTTCTTT.

The V gene is TRBV4-3, the J gene TRBJ2-5, with unresolved D. Germline V gene lookup returns CDR1 LGHNA and CDR2 YSLEER. The CDR3 sequence is 14 residues long. Trimming pared 0 bases from V and 7 bases from J, leaving 12 bases between. CDR3 coding DNA: TGCGCCAGCAGCCAAGAGGGCCTGTCTGGGACCCAGTACTTC. It yields the protein CASSQEGLSGTQYF.

V usage is TRBV7-9 and J usage is TRBJ2-1, with unresolved D. CDR1 is SEHNR and CDR2 is FQNEAQ in the germline V gene (reference sequence). V was cut by 1 base and J by 4 bases, with 11 bases left in between. The CDR3 runs 15 residues. CDR3 in DNA: TGTGCCAGCAGCTTAGGATCCCCTCTTTACAATGAGCAGTTCTTC. Protein product: CASSLGSPLYNEQFF.

The genes are TRBV11-2 and TRBJ2-1; D gene ambiguous. The germline gives CDR1 SGHAT, CDR2 FQNNGV. The CDR3 is made up of 12 amino acids. V lost 0 bases to trimming and J lost 7 bases, with 4 bases between them. CDR3 amino acids: CASSLDTNEQFF. CDR3 DNA sequence: TGTGCCAGCAGCTTAGATACAAATGAGCAGTTCTTC.

The chain has TRBV20-1 and TRBJ2-3, with D tentatively TRBD2 (6 bases). The V end was cut by 6 bases, the J end by 2 bases, with 15 bases between. Looked up from germline, CDR1 is DFQATT and CDR2 is SNEGSKA (reference sequence). The CDR3 is made up of 14 amino acids. CDR3 region: CSAPISGYTDTQYF. Here the CDR3 DNA reads TGCAGTGCGCCTATTAGCGGATACACAGATACGCAGTATTTT.

The chain recombines TRBV28 with TRBJ2-4, with 11 nucleotides matching TRBD1. Germline lookup yields CDR1 MDHEN and CDR2 SYDVKM. This CDR3 comprises 15 residues. The V segment lost 7 bases and the J segment 2 bases; nucleotides outside the gene matches: 4. The CDR3 nucleotides read TGTGCCAGCACCGGGACAGGGGGGTCCAAAAACATTCAGTACTTC. This sequence encodes CASTGTGGSKNIQYF.

The chain links TRBV5-6 to TRBJ2-1; 7 bases line up with TRBD1. The CDR3 is made up of 14 amino acids. The ends lost 3 bases at V and 5 bases at J; junction bases unmatched: 5. Per germline, CDR1 SGHDT and CDR2 YYEEEE. CDR3 residues: CASSWGQGDNEQFF. The CDR3 DNA sequence: TGTGCCAGCAGCTGGGGGCAGGGGGACAATGAGCAGTTCTTC.